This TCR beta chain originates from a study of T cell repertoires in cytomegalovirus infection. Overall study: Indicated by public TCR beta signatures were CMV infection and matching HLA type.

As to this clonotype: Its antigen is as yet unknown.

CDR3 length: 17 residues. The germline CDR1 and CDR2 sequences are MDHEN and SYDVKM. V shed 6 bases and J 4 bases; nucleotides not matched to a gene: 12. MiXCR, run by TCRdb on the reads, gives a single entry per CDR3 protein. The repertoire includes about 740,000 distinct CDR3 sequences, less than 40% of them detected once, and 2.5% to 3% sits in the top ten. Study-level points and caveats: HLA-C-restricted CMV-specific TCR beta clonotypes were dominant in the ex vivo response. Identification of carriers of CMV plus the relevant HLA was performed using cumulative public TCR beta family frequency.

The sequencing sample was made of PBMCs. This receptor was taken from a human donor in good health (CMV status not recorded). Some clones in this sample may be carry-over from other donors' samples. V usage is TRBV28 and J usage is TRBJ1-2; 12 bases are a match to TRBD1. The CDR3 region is CASSTFSGTGGLYGYTF. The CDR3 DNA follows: TGTGCCAGCAGCACTTTCTCTGGGACAGGGGGCCTCTATGGCTACACCTTC.